The 13 T cell receptor beta chains reported below all come from one sample, sequenced in a study of blood T cells in healthy people across ages. Combining a sample-barcoded 5' primer with a J-beta primer mix, a second PCR ran for roughly 7 to 12 cycles. TCRdb redid the calling of the 5' RACE reads with MiXCR, one entry per CDR3 protein. The sample records 1.8 million or so distinct CDR3 sequences, 30% to 40% being singletons. Source material: blood. All receptors derive from a human donor in good health.

There are a few counts of this clonotype. The chain combines TRBV10-3 with TRBJ1-6; no definite D call. This CDR3 is built from 13 residues. V lost 11 bases, J lost 7 bases, and 15 bases lay in between. The germline CDR1 and CDR2 sequences are ENHRY and SYGVKD. The CDR3 reads CAAAITGNSPLHF. In nucleotides, the CDR3 is TGTGCCGCCGCTATCACGGGGAATTCACCCCTCCACTTT.

V and J are TRBV18 and TRBJ2-2; a possible D gene is TRBD2 (6 bases). Germline CDR1 KGHSH, CDR2 LQKENI. The CDR3 extends over 14 amino acids. The DNA for the CDR3 is TGTGCGAGCACGTCAGGACGGGGGACCGGGGAGCTGTTTTTT. It encodes CASTSGRGTGELFF. Combining the CDR3 with reference TRBV18 and TRBJ2-2 gives the whole variable domain NAGVMQNPRHLVRRRGQEARLRCSPMKGHSHVYWYRQLPEEGLKFMVYLQKENIIDESGMPKERFSAEFPKEGPSILRIQQVVRGDSAAYFCASTSGRGTGELFFGEGSRLTVL.

The genes are TRBV20-1 and TRBJ2-1, with TRBD2 matching over 8 bases. This CDR3 has 14 amino acids. The J segment lost 3 bases and the V segment lost 6 bases, leaving 7 bases of the junction unmatched. The germline CDR1 and CDR2 sequences are DFQATT and SNEGSKA (reference sequence). The CDR3 sequence: CSAPGGPVYNEQFF. The CDR3 DNA sequence: TGCAGTGCCCCGGGGGGGCCTGTCTACAATGAGCAGTTCTTC.

This clonotype appeared a single time. This chain links TRBV15 with TRBJ2-3; unclear D gene. The CDR3 spans 15 residues. V lost 0 bases, J lost 11 bases, and 18 bases lay in between. The germline CDR1 and CDR2 sequences are LNHNV and YYDKDF (reference sequence). CDR3 bases: TGTGCCACCAGCAGAGATTCTTGGCCCTCCTACGAGCAGTATTTT. It yields the protein CATSRDSWPSYEQYF.

This sequence joins TRBV7-9 and TRBJ1-6; weak D call: TRBD1 (5 bases). Trimming took 11 bases from V and 14 from J, leaving 22 bases between them. Germline V gives CDR1 SEHNR, CDR2 FQNEAQ (reference sequence). The CDR3 sequence is 13 residues long. CDR3: CASRDGAILALHF. The CDR3 DNA is TGTGCCTCCCGGGACGGTGCTATTCTGGCCCTCCACTTT. The full variable domain, completed using reference TRBV7-9 and TRBJ1-6, is DTGVSQNPRHKITKRGQNVTFRCDPISEHNRLYWYRQTLGQGPEFLTYFQNEAQLEKSRLLSDRFSAERPKGSFSTLEIQRTEQGDSAMYLCASRDGAILALHFGNGTRLTVT.

This clonotype was found a few times. This chain joins TRBV20-1 and TRBJ2-3; TRBD2 agrees at 11 bases. The CDR3 totals 15 residues. The V and J ends lost 4 bases and 2 bases, in that order; junction bases with no gene match: 5. The V gene's germline CDR1 is DFQATT and CDR2 SNEGSKA (reference sequence). This CDR3 reads CSATQLAGDTDTQYF. The CDR3 DNA follows: TGCAGTGCTACACAACTAGCGGGGGACACAGATACGCAGTATTTT.

This clonotype was seen many times. V is TRBV24-1 and J is TRBJ2-5; no reliable D call. CDR1 is KGHDR and CDR2 is SFDVKD in the germline V gene. The CDR3 is 13 amino acids. V was clipped by 5 bases and J by 2 bases, with 8 bases between them. The CDR3 bases are TGTGCCACCAGTGCGGATCTTCAAGAGACCCAGTACTTC. This gives the protein CATSADLQETQYF.

This clonotype has only one observation. This chain links TRBV5-5 with TRBJ1-1; 10 bases agree with TRBD1. The germline V gene has CDR1 SGHKS and CDR2 YYEKEE (reference sequence). CDR3 length: 16 amino acids. V shed 10 bases and J 2 bases; nucleotides not matched to a gene: 14. This CDR3 is CAGNLWDRGPNTEAFF. CDR3 nucleotides: TGTGCCGGCAACCTATGGGACAGGGGACCTAACACTGAAGCTTTCTTT.

In the case of this clonotype: Mismatch with germline at one junction end may stem from a read error. The rearrangement links TRBV7-2 to TRBJ2-1, with D unresolved. Per germline, CDR1 SGHTA and CDR2 FQGNSA. The CDR3 is 16 amino acids. Written as DNA, the CDR3 is TGTGCCAGCAGCCCCGACGGCGGATACTCCTACAAGGAGCAGTTCTTC. It codes for CASSPDGGYSYKEQFF.

The genes are TRBV6-4 and TRBJ2-1; D is possibly TRBD1 or TRBD2 (6 bases each). V lost 2 bases to trimming and J lost 0 bases, with 11 bases between them. CDR3 length: 16 amino acids. Germline CDR1 is MRHNA and CDR2 is SNTAGT. CDR3 sequence (DNA): TGTGCCAGCAGTGACCACGGGGGCCACTCCTACAATGAGCAGTTCTTC. This gives the protein CASSDHGGHSYNEQFF.

In this sample, this clonotype turned up a few times. The gene calls are TRBV7-9 and TRBJ2-1, with D unclear. Trimming pared 7 bases from V and 8 bases from J, leaving 9 bases between. The germline V gene has CDR1 SEHNR and CDR2 FQNEAQ (reference sequence). CDR3 length equals 11 residues. This CDR3 reads CASKTVDEQFF. In DNA form, the CDR3 reads TGTGCCAGCAAAACGGTGGATGAGCAGTTCTTC.

This clonotype showed up just a few times. The chain is built from TRBV5-1 and TRBJ2-1; 8 positions match TRBD1. Germline CDR1 is SGHRS and CDR2 is YFSETQ. This CDR3 has 12 residues. V lost 2 bases to trimming and J lost 9 bases; unmatched junction nucleotides: 1. CDR3 in amino acids: CASSFTGGEQFF. CDR3 nucleotides: TGCGCCAGCAGCTTTACAGGGGGTGAGCAGTTCTTC.

This clonotype has only a few counts. The chain has TRBV12-3 or TRBV12-4 and TRBJ1-2; 8 nucleotides match TRBD1. Losses at the gene ends were 6 bases for V and 7 bases for J; bases not matched to a gene: 10. CDR3 length equals 14 residues. Here the CDR3 DNA reads TGTGCCAGCAGCTTACTCCAGGGGGCAGGTGGCTACACCTTC. Translating gives CASSLLQGAGGYTF.